Sequencing of this T cell receptor beta chain was carried out in a study of beta chain features in type 1 diabetes (dated by TCRdb to 2016 to 2019). Study-wide context: Mean age, gender distribution, total cell number and subset yield were not different between patients and healthy donors. The study compared the TCRB repertoires of sorted circulating CD4+ T cell subsets in recently diagnosed type 1 diabetes patients with those in matched healthy donors. Across all samples, some 99 million sorted cells were examined, and cell number per subset correlated strongly with RNA yield. Naive and central memory subsets were obtained from all 30 or so donors, but regulatory and stem cell-like memory subsets were isolated from only 8 patients and roughly 8 healthy donors. Overall results and qualifications from the work: Naive, central memory and regulatory TCRB repertoires appeared to be more alike among patients than among healthy donors. At VDJ recombination sites, type 1 diabetes patients had fewer insertions and more deleted nucleotides, which implies abnormalities in thymic rearrangement. PCR may preferentially amplify shorter templates, but because patient and control samples were amplified and corrected together, any resulting skew would affect both groups equally. A moderate but significant shortening of TCRB CDR3 length was observed in type 1 diabetes patients in all four CD4+ subsets. Sequencing cDNA rather than genomic DNA could over-represent highly expressing activated cells, although activation and CD3 levels did not differ between groups. Because small numbers of individuals were included in the HLA sub-analyses, any influence of HLA type on TCRB rearrangement was left unresolved.

A single peripheral blood draw of approximately 0.11 L on average was collected from each donor into heparinised tubes. A BD FACSAria II was used to sort naive, central memory, regulatory and stem cell-like memory CD4+ T cells with a panel that included CD45RO, CCR7, CD25, CD127, CD95 and CD27. Purity was above 95% for every sorted population. Right away, PBMCs were isolated by Lymphoprep density gradient centrifugation and were stained directly, with no culture step. To minimize batch effects, samples were stained and sorted in pairs, one healthy donor with one patient per experiment. All of the isolated RNA was reverse transcribed with the High Capacity cDNA Reverse Transcription Kit, so expressed TCRB transcripts were sequenced. Naive, central memory and regulatory T cell samples underwent deep immunoSEQ sequencing, averaging roughly 3.5 million total reads per sample. Sorted cells were lysed in RLT buffer, and RNA was extracted using DNase-treated RNeasy Micro or Mini kits according to cell number. Each cell subset was processed separately to prevent cross-contamination, with patient and healthy donor samples processed together. The immunoSEQ multiplex PCR was used to amplify TCRB sequences from cDNA, generating 87-bp fragments that spanned the CDR3 region. Amplicons were sequenced on the Illumina HiSeq platform. In the authors' own workflow: Synthetic template baselines were used to correct PCR bias computationally, reads within Hamming distance 2 were collapsed, and singletons that could not be merged were discarded. Reads were aligned against IMGT so that V, D and J genes, CDR3 length and insertions or deletions at six rearrangement sites could be assigned. Within each subset, clonotype counts were normalized to the number of sorted cells before true diversity and Gini coefficients were calculated with the tcR R package. The overlap coefficient, calculated on TCRB nucleotide sequences, was used to quantify repertoire sharing. Imported from immuneACCESS, the table was reduced by TCRdb to in-frame sequences with V and J called. These copies leave out some clones; in studies compared against another copy, an unresolved V gene accounts for under half, and the cause of the remainder is not known. The V and J calls and clone size were taken over from that table, and D and trimming were inferred from the DNA. Recorded for this sample are fewer than 150,000 clones; about 7% of them occurred a single time. The top ten constitute about 1.4% of the sample.

Taken from cysteine to phenylalanine, the CDR3 has 14 residues. The only DNA kept is the CDR3, 42 bases in frame from the first base. Germline trimming: 8 bases from V, 4 bases from J; junction bases outside gene matches: 1. In the germline V gene, CDR1 corresponds to LGHNA and CDR2 to YNFKEQ. Points on this clone: Its binding antigen is unknown. Per-base qualities were not stored, and no clone one base away is much larger.

The specimen was central memory CD4+ T cells from blood. The clonotype was recovered from a woman aged 25 to 39 in good health. The chain is assembled from TRBV4-2 and TRBJ2-1; 14 central nucleotides agree with TRBD2. The sequence in DNA is TGTGCCAGCGGGACTAGCGGGAGTTACAATGAGCAGTTCTTC. This sequence encodes CASGTSGSYNEQFF.